These 32 T cell receptor beta chains were sequenced from one sample in a study of blood T cells in healthy people across ages. PCR was performed a second time for about 6 to 12 cycles using a sample-barcoded 5' primer and a J-beta primer mix. One entry per CDR3 protein results from TCRdb running MiXCR on the 5' RACE reads. The sample holds approximately 1.5 million distinct CDR3 sequences, roughly 30% seen once. The sequencing sample was made of blood. These receptors were taken from a woman in her twenties or thirties in good health.

This clonotype appeared a single time. The rearrangement links TRBV6-2 or TRBV6-3 to TRBJ1-6; D might be TRBD1 (5 bases). Germline values: CDR1 MNHEY, CDR2 SVGEGT. CDR3 length: 14 amino acids. V lost 7 bases and J lost 7, with 14 bases in between. The CDR3 loop is CASTPQDGNSPLHF. CDR3 bases: TGTGCCAGCACTCCACAGGATGGCAATTCACCCCTCCACTTT.

The V call is TRBV5-1, the J call TRBJ2-7; D gene unclear. Per germline, CDR1 SGHRS and CDR2 YFSETQ. V lost 0 bases to trimming and J lost 1 base, with 11 bases between them. The CDR3 loop spans 15 amino acids. This CDR3 is CASSLGFTSSYEQYF. The CDR3 DNA is TGCGCCAGCAGCTTGGGGTTTACGAGTTCCTACGAGCAGTACTTC. Supplemented by reference TRBV5-1 and TRBJ2-7, the full variable domain reads KAGVTQTPRYLIKTRGQQVTLSCSPISGHRSVSWYQQTPGQGLQFLFEYFSETQRNKGNFPGRFSGRQFSNSRSEMNVSTLELGDSALYLCASSLGFTSSYEQYFGPGTRLTVT.

The rearrangement uses TRBV14 and TRBJ2-3; no reliable D call. The CDR3 sequence is 16 residues long. V was clipped by 1 base and J by 0 bases, with 11 bases between them. Germline CDR1 SGHDN, CDR2 FVKESK. CDR3 residues: CASSQGPSTSTDTQYF. The CDR3 nucleotides are TGTGCCAGCAGCCAAGGGCCCTCGACTAGCACAGATACGCAGTATTTT.

This sequence joins TRBV5-1 and TRBJ2-4; a weak D match, TRBD1 (5 bases). Germline V lookup: CDR1 SGHRS, CDR2 YFSETQ. V was shortened by 0 bases and J by 15 bases, with 22 bases between the two germline ends. CDR3 length: 15 amino acids. The CDR3 DNA is TGCGCCAGCAGCTTGGACACGTTGGGGCAAGAGACCCTGTACTTC. Translation: CASSLDTLGQETLYF.

This clonotype was seen a handful of times. The V and J genes are TRBV7-9 and TRBJ2-3, with 7 bases identical to TRBD2. This CDR3 spans 17 amino acids. J gave up 2 bases and V 5 bases, and 13 bases lay outside the gene matches. CDR1 is SEHNR and CDR2 is FQNEAQ in the germline V gene (reference sequence). CDR3 loop: CASSPLGLAEPTDTQYF. The CDR3, as DNA: TGTGCCAGCAGCCCCCTGGGGCTAGCGGAACCCACAGATACGCAGTATTTT.

About this clonotype itself: One junction end disagrees with the germline gene, perhaps due to a read error. V gene TRBV11-2 combines with J gene TRBJ2-3; TRBD2 is a possible D gene (5 bases). Germline V gives CDR1 SGHAT, CDR2 FQNNGV. The CDR3 length is 17 residues. In DNA, the CDR3 is TGTGCCAGCAGCCTAGAGCCCGGGGAACCTAGCACAGATACGCAGTATTTT. Protein: CASSLEPGEPSTDTQYF.

The V call is TRBV9, the J call TRBJ2-5; 9 bases are a match to TRBD1. CDR1 and CDR2 from the germline V gene are SGDLS and YYNGEE. The CDR3 sequence is 13 residues long. J gave up 11 bases and V 0 bases, and 5 bases lay outside the gene matches. The CDR3 loop is CASSVEGTGLQYF. CDR3 in DNA: TGTGCCAGCAGCGTAGAGGGGACAGGGCTGCAGTACTTC.

Only a few counts were recorded for this clonotype. The rearrangement links TRBV5-1 to TRBJ1-1; a weak D match, TRBD1 (5 bases). Between the trimmed V and J ends, which lost 3 bases and 1 base, there was a span of 16 bases. The CDR3 runs 16 residues. Germline V lookup: CDR1 SGHRS, CDR2 YFSETQ. CDR3: CASSSPGGWGNTEAFF. DNA for the CDR3: TGCGCCAGCAGCTCGCCGGGGGGGTGGGGGAACACTGAAGCTTTCTTT.

In DNA, the CDR3 is TGCAGCGTTGAAGATAGGTCGGGACTAGGGGCCTCTAATGAGCAGTTCTTC. It yields the protein CSVEDRSGLGASNEQFF. The rearrangement joins TRBV29-1 to TRBJ2-1; 8 nucleotides match TRBD2. After removal of 0 bases from V and 7 bases from J, the junction contained 14 bases not matched to a gene. CDR3 length: 17 residues. The V gene's germline CDR1 is SQVTM and CDR2 ANQGSEA.

A few counts support this clonotype. The chain has TRBV20-1 and TRBJ1-2, with 10 bases aligning to TRBD1. The V segment lost 6 bases and the J segment 3 bases; nucleotides outside the gene matches: 10. This CDR3 is built from 15 residues. The V gene's germline CDR1 is DFQATT and CDR2 SNEGSKA (reference sequence). The CDR3 coding sequence is TGCAGTGCGACACAAACCGGGACAGGGGACTATGGCTACACCTTC. Residues: CSATQTGTGDYGYTF.

This clonotype was counted between two and nine times. The V call is TRBV10-3, the J call TRBJ1-2; TRBD1 might be the D (6 bases). Germline assignment: CDR1 ENHRY and CDR2 SYGVKD. This CDR3 has 15 amino acids. Between the trimmed V and J ends, which lost 6 bases and 2 bases, there was a span of 16 bases. The CDR3 region has the DNA TGTGCCATCAGACAGGACAGTTTGGGAAACTATGGCTACACCTTC. Encoded protein: CAIRQDSLGNYGYTF.

The chain recombines TRBV25-1 with TRBJ1-2, with TRBD1 as a possible D gene (6 bases). Germline lookup yields CDR1 MGHDK and CDR2 SYGVNS. Trimming removed 9 bases at V and 6 bases at J, with 17 bases between. This CDR3 region has 13 residues. As DNA, the CDR3 is TGTGCCAGTTCGCAACAGGGATATCATGGCTACACCTTC. Protein sequence: CASSQQGYHGYTF.

Comments on this clonotype: Being one base from a much bigger clone, this may be a read error. The gene calls are TRBV29-1 and TRBJ2-6; 10 positions agree with TRBD2. Looked up from germline, CDR1 is SQVTM and CDR2 is ANQGSEA. CDR3 length: 17 amino acids. The CDR3 region is CGVASSGGAVGANVLTF. CDR3 in DNA: TGCGGCGTTGCATCCAGCGGGGGGGCGGTCGGGGCCAACGTCCTGACTTTC.

V is TRBV30 and J is TRBJ2-3; the D is unclear. Germline CDR1 is GTSNPN and CDR2 is SVGIG (reference sequence). The CDR3 is made up of 13 amino acids. V lost 5 bases and J 1 base, leaving 10 bases between the germline ends. Here the CDR3 DNA reads TGTGCCTGGGGAGAGTATGGCACAGATACGCAGTATTTT. Protein sequence: CAWGEYGTDTQYF.

This chain uses TRBV4-2 with TRBJ2-4, with 7 bases identical to TRBD1. The better agreement between TRBJ2-7 and the DNA end casts doubt on the J call. The CDR3 loop spans 15 amino acids. Per the germline V gene, CDR1 is LGHNA and CDR2 is YNFKEQ. CDR3 sequence (DNA): TGTGCCAGCAGCCAAGGTCTGGGCAGGGGGTCCGAGCAGTACTTC. It codes for CASSQGLGRGSEQYF.

The chain couples TRBV3-1 to TRBJ2-7, with D possibly matching TRBD2 (6 bases). The CDR3 extends over 14 amino acids. Germline CDR1 reads LGHDT; CDR2 reads YNNKEL (reference sequence). The V gene lost 0 bases and the J gene lost 9 bases, with 15 bases spanning the gap. The DNA of the CDR3 is TGTGCCAGCAGCCAAGATCATCCACTAGCAACGCAGTACTTC. Residues: CASSQDHPLATQYF.

In its sample, this clonotype was seen a few times. CDR3 sequence reads: CASGQANYGYTF. The DNA of the CDR3 is TGTGCCAGCGGACAGGCCAACTATGGCTACACCTTC. This sequence joins TRBV9 and TRBJ1-2; 7 bases are a match to TRBD1. Losses at the gene ends were 7 bases for V and 2 bases for J; bases not matched to a gene: 2. The CDR3 consists of 12 residues. Germline V lookup: CDR1 SGDLS, CDR2 YYNGEE.

The CDR3 DNA follows: TGTGCCAGCAGTACACGAGCCCAGCCCCAGCATTTT. Translated: CASSTRAQPQHF. The chain is built from TRBV28 and TRBJ1-5; no reliable D call. The ends were cut back, 5 bases at V and 7 bases at J, with 9 bases in the middle. Germline values: CDR1 MDHEN, CDR2 SYDVKM. CDR3 size: 12 residues. The complete variable domain, with remaining parts taken from reference TRBV28 and TRBJ1-5, reads DVKVTQSSRYLVKRTGEKVFLECVQDMDHENMFWYRQDPGLGLRLIYFSYDVKMKEKGDIPEGYSVSREKKERFSLILESASTNQTSMYLCASSTRAQPQHFGDGTRLSIL.

The rearrangement links TRBV20-1 to TRBJ2-3; TRBD2 might be the D (5 bases). This CDR3 comprises 15 residues. The V gene lost 4 bases and the J gene lost 2 bases, with 16 bases spanning the gap. Germline CDR1 DFQATT, CDR2 SNEGSKA (reference sequence). The CDR3 coding sequence is TGCAGTGCTATTTTTGCTAGCCGCCACACAGATACGCAGTATTTT. Translating gives CSAIFASRHTDTQYF.

The V and J genes are TRBV6-5 and TRBJ2-1, with TRBD2 matching 7 bases. Germline CDR1 reads MNHEY; CDR2 reads SVGAGI. This CDR3 is built from 19 residues. V shed 6 bases, J shed 4 bases, and the junction held 21 bases outside the gene matches. The CDR3 sequence: CASSLLGGSGGPKYNEQFF. The CDR3, as DNA: TGTGCCAGCAGCCTACTCGGGGGGAGCGGAGGGCCTAAATACAATGAGCAGTTCTTC.

The chain is built from TRBV12-3 or TRBV12-4 and TRBJ1-6, with D possibly TRBD1 on 6 matching bases. Trimming pared 3 bases from V and 0 bases from J, leaving 9 bases between. The CDR3 covers 16 residues. The CDR3 here is CASSFTGSSYNSPLHF. In nucleotides, the CDR3 is TGTGCCAGCAGTTTTACAGGGAGCTCCTATAATTCACCCCTCCACTTT.

The chain links TRBV29-1 to TRBJ1-5; D ambiguous. The V gene's germline CDR1 is SQVTM and CDR2 ANQGSEA. The V and J ends lost 8 bases and 0 bases respectively, with 11 bases between them. This CDR3 contains 13 residues. This CDR3 is CSCSGSSNQPQHF. CDR3 coding DNA: TGCAGCTGTTCGGGAAGTAGCAATCAGCCCCAGCATTTT.

The chain recombines TRBV27 with TRBJ2-1, with TRBD2 matching 11 bases. J lost 6 bases, V lost 6 bases, and 7 bases had no gene match. The CDR3 sequence is 15 residues long. The germline V gene encodes CDR1 MNHEY and CDR2 SMNVEV (reference sequence). CDR3 residues: CASRELAGVFNEQFF. CDR3 coding DNA: TGTGCCAGCAGAGAACTAGCGGGAGTTTTCAATGAGCAGTTCTTC.

The gene calls are TRBV5-1 and TRBJ2-7; D is possibly TRBD1 (6 bases). V was shortened by 1 base and J by 5 bases, with 13 bases between the two germline ends. Germline CDR1 SGHRS, CDR2 YFSETQ. The CDR3 totals 14 residues. CDR3 loop: CASSLRRGFDEQYF. DNA of the CDR3: TGCGCCAGCAGCTTGCGCAGGGGCTTCGACGAGCAGTACTTC.

The V and J genes are TRBV25-1 and TRBJ2-1; D is perhaps TRBD1 or TRBD2 (5 bases each). Per germline, CDR1 MGHDK and CDR2 SYGVNS. This CDR3 comprises 14 residues. The V end lost 3 bases, the J end lost 10 bases, and 16 bases lay between the germline ends. This chain's CDR3 is CASSDLWGTAEQFF. CDR3 coding DNA: TGTGCCAGCAGTGACCTCTGGGGGACGGCAGAGCAGTTCTTC.

The chain couples TRBV20-1 to TRBJ2-7; D is perhaps TRBD2 (5 bases). V lost 0 bases to trimming and J lost 1 base, with 13 bases between them. Germline V gene data show CDR1 as DFQATT and CDR2 as SNEGSKA (reference sequence). This CDR3 is built from 15 residues. Written as DNA, the CDR3 is TGCAGTGCTAGAGAGCCCCGGCGAGGGTCCTACGAGCAGTACTTC. This sequence encodes CSAREPRRGSYEQYF.

This clonotype was detected a few times. J is TRBJ2-7 and V is TRBV20-1; 10 nucleotides agree with TRBD1. Germline values: CDR1 DFQATT, CDR2 SNEGSKA (reference sequence). The CDR3 sequence is 16 residues long. V was clipped by 5 bases and J by 0 bases; unmatched bases: 10. CDR3 sequence (DNA): TGCAGTGCTCCCGGGACAGGGGCCTCCTTCTCCTACGAGCAGTACTTC. As protein: CSAPGTGASFSYEQYF.

Concerning this clonotype itself: Since a much larger clone is just one base distant, this may be a read error. The chain carries TRBV27 and TRBJ2-3; D is undetermined. Germline V gene sequence: CDR1 MNHEY, CDR2 SMNVEV (reference sequence). The germline V and J ends were trimmed by 10 bases and 0 bases, with 11 bases remaining between them. The CDR3 sequence is 13 residues long. The CDR3 DNA sequence: TGTGCCACCAACGGCAAGAGCACAGATACGCAGTATTTT. Translation gives CATNGKSTDTQYF.

This chain uses TRBV30 with TRBJ1-1, with D perhaps matching TRBD1 (5 bases). The germline CDR1 and CDR2 sequences are GTSNPN and SVGIG (reference sequence). V lost 5 bases and J 5 bases, leaving 12 bases between the germline ends. This CDR3 is built from 12 residues. Here the CDR3 DNA reads TGTGCCTGGGAACCAGGGTTTACTGAAGCTTTCTTT. Residues: CAWEPGFTEAFF.

This clonotype was recorded at least ten times. The V call is TRBV4-1, the J call TRBJ2-5, with D perhaps TRBD1 or TRBD2 (6 bases each). V lost 0 bases to trimming and J lost 2 bases, with 13 bases between them. This CDR3 comprises 16 residues. In germline, CDR1 is MGHRA, CDR2 YSYEKL. The CDR3 is CASSQEWGAHQETQYF. CDR3 in DNA: TGCGCCAGCAGCCAAGAATGGGGGGCTCATCAAGAGACCCAGTACTTC.

V and J are TRBV4-2 and TRBJ2-1, with 9 bases identical to TRBD2. The J call could be wrong; TRBJ2-7 is a better fit for the DNA end. Looked up from germline, CDR1 is LGHNA and CDR2 is YNFKEQ. The CDR3 spans 15 residues. In nucleotides, the CDR3 is TGTGCCAGCAGCCCGGGACTAGCTCCCCGGGCTGAGCAGTACTTC. It specifies CASSPGLAPRAEQYF.

This clonotype has more than one count but fewer than ten. The rearrangement uses TRBV6-2 or TRBV6-3 and TRBJ2-7, with D tentatively TRBD1 or TRBD2 (6 bases each). V was clipped by 6 bases and J by 6 bases, with 12 bases between them. CDR3 size: 12 residues. The germline CDR1 and CDR2 sequences are MNHEY and SVGEGT. CDR3 region: CASRIGGGEQYF. CDR3 in DNA: TGTGCCAGCAGAATAGGGGGAGGCGAGCAGTACTTC.